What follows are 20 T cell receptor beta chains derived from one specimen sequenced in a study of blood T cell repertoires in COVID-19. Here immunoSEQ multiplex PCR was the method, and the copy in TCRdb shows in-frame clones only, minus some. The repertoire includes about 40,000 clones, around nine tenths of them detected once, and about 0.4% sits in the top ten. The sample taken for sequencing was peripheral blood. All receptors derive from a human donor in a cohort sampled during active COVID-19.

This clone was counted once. CDR3 nucleotides: TGTGCCAGCAGGGATTCTAGGGGCACTGAAGCTTTCTTT. It encodes CASRDSRGTEAFF. The chain recombines TRBV6-5 with TRBJ1-1, with a possible D match to TRBD1 (5 bases). The CDR3 contains 13 residues. The germline V gene has CDR1 MNHEY and CDR2 SVGAGI. V lost 6 bases, J lost 4 bases, and 12 bases lay in between.

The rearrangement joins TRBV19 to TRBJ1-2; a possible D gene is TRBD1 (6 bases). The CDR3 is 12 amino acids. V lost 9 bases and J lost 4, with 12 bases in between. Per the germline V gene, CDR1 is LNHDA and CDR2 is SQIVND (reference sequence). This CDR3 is CASTPTGYGYTF. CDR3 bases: TGTGCCAGCACCCCGACAGGCTATGGCTACACCTTC.

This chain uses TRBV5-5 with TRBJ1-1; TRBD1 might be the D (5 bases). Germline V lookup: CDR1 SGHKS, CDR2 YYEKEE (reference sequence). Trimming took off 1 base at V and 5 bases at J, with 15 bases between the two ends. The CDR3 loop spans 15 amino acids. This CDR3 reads CASSLIQGGGTEAFF. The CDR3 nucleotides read TGTGCCAGCAGCTTGATTCAGGGTGGGGGGACTGAAGCTTTCTTT.

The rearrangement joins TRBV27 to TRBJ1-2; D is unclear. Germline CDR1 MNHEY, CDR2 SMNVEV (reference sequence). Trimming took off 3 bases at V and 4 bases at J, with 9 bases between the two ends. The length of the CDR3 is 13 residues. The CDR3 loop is CASSFGPVYGYTF. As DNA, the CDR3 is TGTGCCAGCAGTTTTGGCCCAGTCTATGGCTACACCTTC.

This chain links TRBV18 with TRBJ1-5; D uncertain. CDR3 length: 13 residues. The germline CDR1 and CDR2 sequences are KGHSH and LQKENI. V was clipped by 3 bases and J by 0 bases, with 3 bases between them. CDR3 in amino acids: CASSPYSNQPQHF. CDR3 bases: TGTGCCAGCTCACCTTATAGCAATCAGCCCCAGCATTTT.

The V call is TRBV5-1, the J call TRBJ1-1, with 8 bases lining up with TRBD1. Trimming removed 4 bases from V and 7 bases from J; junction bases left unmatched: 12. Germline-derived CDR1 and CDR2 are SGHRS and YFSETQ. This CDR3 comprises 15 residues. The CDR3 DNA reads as TGCGCCAGCAGCGCGAGCGGACAGGGCTTCGGTGAAGCTTTCTTT. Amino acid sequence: CASSASGQGFGEAFF.

The CDR3 sequence: CASSPTTGDYEQYF. CDR3 in DNA: TGTGCCAGTAGTCCAACGACAGGGGACTACGAGCAGTACTTC. The rearrangement uses TRBV19 and TRBJ2-7; 8 bases are a match to TRBD1. V lost 5 bases to trimming and J lost 3 bases; unmatched junction nucleotides: 6. CDR1 and CDR2 from the germline V gene are LNHDA and SQIVND (reference sequence). There are 14 residues in the CDR3.

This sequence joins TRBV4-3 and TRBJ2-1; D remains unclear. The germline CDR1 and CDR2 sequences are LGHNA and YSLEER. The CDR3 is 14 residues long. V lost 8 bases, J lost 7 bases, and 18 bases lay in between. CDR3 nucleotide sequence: TGCGCCAGCTCCCGCCGGATTTGGGCGAATGAGCAGTTCTTC. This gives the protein CASSRRIWANEQFF.

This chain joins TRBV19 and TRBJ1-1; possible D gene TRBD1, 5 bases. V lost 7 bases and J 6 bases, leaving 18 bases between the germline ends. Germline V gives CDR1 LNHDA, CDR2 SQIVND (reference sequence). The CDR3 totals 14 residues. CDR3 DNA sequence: TGTGCCAGTATCCCCTGGCAGGGTGGGGCTGAAGCTTTCTTT. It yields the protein CASIPWQGGAEAFF. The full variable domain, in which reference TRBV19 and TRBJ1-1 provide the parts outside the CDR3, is DGGITQSPKYLFRKEGQNVTLSCEQNLNHDAMYWYRQDPGQGLRLIYYSQIVNDFQKGDIAEGYSVSREKKESFPLTVTSAQKNPTAFYLCASIPWQGGAEAFFGQGTRLTVV.

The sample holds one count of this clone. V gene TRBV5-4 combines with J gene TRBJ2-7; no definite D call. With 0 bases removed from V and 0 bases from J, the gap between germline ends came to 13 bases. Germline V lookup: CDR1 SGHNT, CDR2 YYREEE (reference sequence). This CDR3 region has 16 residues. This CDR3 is CASSLGGRLSSYEQYF. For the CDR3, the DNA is TGTGCCAGCAGCTTGGGAGGCAGATTGAGCTCCTACGAGCAGTACTTC.

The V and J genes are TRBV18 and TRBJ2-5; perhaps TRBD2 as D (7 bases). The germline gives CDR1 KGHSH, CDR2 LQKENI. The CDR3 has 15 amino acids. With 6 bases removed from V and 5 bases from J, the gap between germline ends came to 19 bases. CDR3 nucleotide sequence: TGTGCCAGCTCCCCGAGTCGGGGGGCACGGGAGACCCAGTACTTC. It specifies CASSPSRGARETQYF.

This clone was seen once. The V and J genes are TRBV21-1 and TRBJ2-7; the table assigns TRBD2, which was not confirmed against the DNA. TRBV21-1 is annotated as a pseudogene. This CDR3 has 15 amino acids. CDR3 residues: CASSKTPSPSYEQYF. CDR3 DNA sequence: TGTGCCAGCAGCAAAACCCCTAGCCCCTCCTACGAGCAGTACTTC.

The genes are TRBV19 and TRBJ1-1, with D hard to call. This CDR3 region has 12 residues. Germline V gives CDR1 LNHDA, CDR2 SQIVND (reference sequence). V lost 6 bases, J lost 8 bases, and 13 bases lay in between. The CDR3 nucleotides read TGTGCCAGTAGGCTCCCGACTGGGGAAGCTTTCTTT. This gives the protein CASRLPTGEAFF.

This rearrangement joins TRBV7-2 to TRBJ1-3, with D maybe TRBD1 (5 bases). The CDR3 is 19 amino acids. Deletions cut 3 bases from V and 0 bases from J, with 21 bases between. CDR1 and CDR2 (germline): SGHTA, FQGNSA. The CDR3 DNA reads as TGTGCCAGCAGCTTTAGGGCGCAGGCTAGGGGCACCTCTGGAAACACCATATATTTT. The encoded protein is CASSFRAQARGTSGNTIYF.

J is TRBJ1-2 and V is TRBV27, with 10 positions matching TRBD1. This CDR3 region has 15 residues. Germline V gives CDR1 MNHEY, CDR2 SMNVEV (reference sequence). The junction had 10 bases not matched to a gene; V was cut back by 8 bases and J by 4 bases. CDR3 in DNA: TGTGCCAGCGCCCCGACAGGGGGCTTTAGCTATGGCTACACCTTC. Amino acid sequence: CASAPTGGFSYGYTF.

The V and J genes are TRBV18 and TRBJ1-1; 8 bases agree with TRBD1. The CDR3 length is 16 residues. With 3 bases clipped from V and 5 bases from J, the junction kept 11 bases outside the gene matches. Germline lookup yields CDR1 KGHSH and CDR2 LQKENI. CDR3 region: CASSPGKGQDYTEAFF. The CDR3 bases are TGTGCCAGCTCACCGGGGAAGGGACAGGACTATACTGAAGCTTTCTTT.

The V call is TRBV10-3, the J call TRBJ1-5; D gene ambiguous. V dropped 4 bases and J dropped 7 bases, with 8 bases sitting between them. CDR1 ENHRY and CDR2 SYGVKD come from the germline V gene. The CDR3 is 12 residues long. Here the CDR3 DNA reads TGTGCCATCAGTGTCGGGTTGCAGCCCCAGCATTTT. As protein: CAISVGLQPQHF.

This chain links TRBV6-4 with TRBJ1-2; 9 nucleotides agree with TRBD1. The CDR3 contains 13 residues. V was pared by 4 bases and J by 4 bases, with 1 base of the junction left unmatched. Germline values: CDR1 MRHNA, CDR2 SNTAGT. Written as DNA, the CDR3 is TGTGCCAGCAGTGGGGGACAGGGCTATGGCTACACCTTC. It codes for CASSGGQGYGYTF.

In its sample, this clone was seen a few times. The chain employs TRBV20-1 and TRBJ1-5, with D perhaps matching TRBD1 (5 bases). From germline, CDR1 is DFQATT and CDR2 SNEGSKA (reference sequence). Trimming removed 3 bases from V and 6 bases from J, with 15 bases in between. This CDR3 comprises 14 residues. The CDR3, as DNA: TGCAGTGCTAGTTTGCAGGGCGGGATTCAGCCCCAGCATTTT. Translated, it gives CSASLQGGIQPQHF.

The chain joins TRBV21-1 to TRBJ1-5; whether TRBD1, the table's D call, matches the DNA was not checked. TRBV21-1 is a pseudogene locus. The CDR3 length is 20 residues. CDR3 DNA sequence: TGTGCCAGCAGATTTTGGATCCGGGACAGGGGGCCTTGTGGCAATCAGCCCCAGCATTTT. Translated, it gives CASRFWIRDRGPCGNQPQHF.